This T cell receptor beta chain derives from a study of beta chain features in type 1 diabetes (dated 2018 in TCRdb). Regarding the complete study: Mean age, gender distribution, total cell number and subset yield did not differ between patients and healthy donors. The study compared TCRB repertoires of sorted circulating CD4+ T cell subsets between recently diagnosed type 1 diabetes patients and matched healthy donors. Naive and central memory subsets were obtained from all 30 or so donors, but regulatory and stem cell-like memory subsets were isolated from only 8 patients and 8 healthy donors. A total of roughly 99,000,000 sorted cells were examined across all samples, and the number of cells per subset was strongly correlated with RNA yield.

All of the isolated RNA was reverse transcribed with the High Capacity cDNA Reverse Transcription Kit, so expressed TCRB transcripts were sequenced. Naive, central memory and regulatory T cell samples underwent deep immunoSEQ sequencing, averaging approximately 3.5 million total reads per sample. Sorted cells were lysed in RLT buffer, and RNA was extracted using DNase-treated RNeasy Micro or Mini kits according to cell number. To prevent cross-contamination, each cell subset was processed individually, whereas patient and healthy donor samples were processed jointly. TCRB sequences were amplified from cDNA with the immunoSEQ multiplex PCR, producing 87-bp fragments spanning the CDR3 region. Amplicons were sequenced on the Illumina HiSeq platform. On the authors' methods: Synthetic template baselines were used to correct PCR bias computationally, reads within Hamming distance 2 were collapsed, and singletons that could not be merged were discarded. Reads were aligned to IMGT to assign V, D and J genes, CDR3 length, and insertions or deletions at six rearrangement sites. Within each subset, clonotype counts were normalized to sorted cell number, and only after that were true diversity and Gini coefficients computed with the tcR R package. The overlap coefficient, calculated on TCRB nucleotide sequences, was used to measure repertoire sharing. As a proxy for the pre-selection repertoire, out-of-frame TCRB sequences from naive cells were analyzed. The immuneACCESS repertoire file appears here via TCRdb, limited to in-frame rearrangements. These files lack a portion of the clones; in checked studies, under half of the deficit traces to unresolved V genes, and the cause of the others is not known. That table gives V, J and clone size, and the DNA gave D and trimming. The sample table records about 650,000 clones; over 10% of these occur just once. Roughly 0.11% of the sample is held by the ten biggest clonotypes.

Taken from cysteine to phenylalanine, the CDR3 has 15 residues. Solely the CDR3 DNA is kept, with 45 bases framed from the first base. CDR1 and CDR2, per the germline V gene, are SGHRS and YFSETQ. V is shortened by 2 bases, J by 4 bases, and the region joining them spans 12 bases. Study-wide findings and limitations: PCR may preferentially amplify shorter templates, but because patient and control samples were amplified and corrected together, any resulting skew would affect both groups equally. Because small numbers of individuals were included in the HLA sub-analyses, any influence of HLA type on TCRB rearrangement was left unresolved. At VDJ recombination sites, patients with type 1 diabetes made fewer insertions and deleted more nucleotides, a pattern implying thymic rearrangement abnormalities. The naive, central memory and regulatory TCRB repertoires appeared to resemble one another more closely among patients than among healthy donors. A moderate but significant shortening of TCRB CDR3 length was observed in type 1 diabetes patients in all four CD4+ subsets. Because cDNA rather than genomic DNA was sequenced, highly expressing activated cells could have been over-represented, although no difference in activation and CD3 levels was found between groups.

As concerns this clone: What this receptor recognizes is not known. No much larger clonotype is one base removed from it; base qualities were not supplied.

Each donor gave one peripheral blood draw, averaging approximately 110 mL, which was collected into heparinised tubes. Using a panel that included CD45RO, CCR7, CD25, CD127, CD95 and CD27, naive, central memory, regulatory and stem cell-like memory CD4+ T cells were sorted on a BD FACSAria II. Every sorted population had a purity above 95%. PBMCs were isolated right away by Lymphoprep density gradient centrifugation and were stained directly, without culture. To minimize batch effects, samples were stained and sorted in pairs, one healthy donor with one patient per experiment. The source is a man aged 30-40 years with type 1 diabetes. Recombination connected TRBV5-1 to TRBJ2-2; the D gene is perhaps TRBD2, on 6 matching bases. Sequencing was carried out using naive CD4+ T cells from blood. The cell subset or site label for this specimen denotes: true naive CD4+ T cells. The CDR3 amino acid sequence is: CASSFSGTLTGELFF. The DNA sequence reads TGCGCCAGCAGCTTTAGCGGAACGCTCACCGGGGAGCTGTTTTTT. The variable domain in full, with residues beyond the CDR3 obtained from the reference TRBV5-1 and TRBJ2-2 genes, is KAGVTQTPRYLIKTRGQQVTLSCSPISGHRSVSWYQQTPGQGLQFLFEYFSETQRNKGNFPGRFSGRQFSNSRSEMNVSTLELGDSALYLCASSFSGTLTGELFFGEGSRLTVL.